One and the same sample provided the 2 T cell receptor beta chains below, sequenced in a study of control samples from healthy donors and cancer patients. The method was immunoSEQ multiplex PCR; TCRdb's version includes in-frame clones alone and lacks a portion of them. The profile shows over 150,000 clones, less than 95% of them singletons. Sequenced sample: PBMCs. The receptor set was obtained from a man in his fifties or sixties with colorectal cancer.

As for this clone: In the same sample, other DNA sequences code for this CDR3. CDR3 nucleotides: TGCGCCAGCAGCTTGGGACAGGGGAGCTCCTACGAGCAGTACTTC. Its protein product is CASSLGQGSSYEQYF. The chain carries TRBV5-1 and TRBJ2-7; 8 bases match TRBD1. The J segment lost 0 bases and the V segment lost 0 bases, leaving 2 bases of the junction unmatched. CDR1 and CDR2 (germline): SGHRS, YFSETQ. The CDR3 consists of 15 residues. The full variable domain, completed using reference TRBV5-1 and TRBJ2-7, is KAGVTQTPRYLIKTRGQQVTLSCSPISGHRSVSWYQQTPGQGLQFLFEYFSETQRNKGNFPGRFSGRQFSNSRSEMNVSTLELGDSALYLCASSLGQGSSYEQYFGPGTRLTVT.

The V and J genes are TRBV3-1 (or the pseudogene TRBV3-2) and TRBJ1-1, with D perhaps TRBD1 (5 bases). Trimming took off 2 bases at V and 7 bases at J, with 8 bases between the two ends. Germline assignment: CDR1 LGHDT and CDR2 YNNKEL (reference sequence). This CDR3 is built from 12 residues. CDR3 region: CASSQRGCEAFF. The CDR3 nucleotides read TGTGCCAGCAGCCAAAGGGGCTGTGAAGCTTTCTTT.